Listed here are 15 T cell receptor beta chains from one sample, sequenced in a study of tumor-infiltrating lymphocytes in primary liver carcinoma. Total RNA (around 0.45 ug) served as template for TCR beta cDNA synthesis primed by a constant-region primer. Library construction for TCR beta comprised three nested multiplex PCR rounds performed with slightly modified ARM-PCR. The first two PCR rounds used TRBV1-TRBV30 forward primers with a C-beta reverse primer, about 10 cycles each. Using its own MiXCR run on the multiplex PCR reads, TCRdb lists one record per CDR3 protein. The sample includes about 310,000 distinct CDR3 sequences, 50% to 75% of them seen just once. Alongside blood RNA obtained from unsorted whole blood, germline DNA was also extracted. The sample taken for sequencing was peripheral blood. Receptor source: a woman in her 30s with primary liver carcinoma and hepatitis B virus infection.

This clonotype appeared many times. The chain recombines TRBV12-3 or TRBV12-4 with TRBJ1-2; unclear D gene. The CDR3 has 15 residues. The V gene lost 7 bases and the J gene lost 1 base, with 16 bases spanning the gap. The CDR3 protein is CASTPRVGNNYGYTF. CDR3 coding DNA: TGTGCCAGCACCCCCCGAGTTGGGAATAACTATGGCTACACCTTC.

V is TRBV11-2 and J is TRBJ2-1, with TRBD2 matching over 11 bases. The CDR3 extends over 16 amino acids. Losses at the gene ends were 3 bases for V and 7 bases for J; bases not matched to a gene: 8. The V gene's germline CDR1 is SGHAT and CDR2 FQNNGV. In nucleotides, the CDR3 is TGTGCCAGCAGCTTCGTACTAGCGGGAGATGGGAATGAGCAGTTCTTC. Translating gives CASSFVLAGDGNEQFF.

A word on this clonotype: The conserved closing phenylalanine or tryptophan is absent in this CDR3, likely reflecting a read error. This rearrangement joins TRBV5-4 to TRBJ1-1, with D maybe TRBD1 (6 bases). CDR1 is SGHNT, CDR2 YYREEE, per germline (reference sequence). The CDR3 is 14 residues long. Trimming removed 4 bases from V and 10 bases from J, with 20 bases in between. The CDR3 loop reads CASSPTFLGGLAFS. DNA for the CDR3: TGTGCCAGCAGCCCAACCTTCTTAGGGGGACTAGCTTTCTCT.

In regard to this clonotype: This may be a read error, as it is one base from a much larger clone. CDR3 nucleotide sequence: TGCAGCGTTGCGCGGAACTCTGGAAACACCATATATTTT. This gives the protein CSVARNSGNTIYF. The chain carries TRBV29-1 and TRBJ1-3, with unresolved D. The CDR3 length is 13 residues. V lost 4 bases and J lost 0, with 7 bases in between. Germline V gives CDR1 SQVTM, CDR2 ANQGSEA.

Comments on this clonotype: This may stem from a read error, because a much larger clone lies one nucleotide away. J is TRBJ2-1 and V is TRBV29-1, with TRBD2 identical over 7 bases. After removal of 6 bases from V and 10 bases from J, the junction contained 18 bases not matched to a gene. Per the germline V gene, CDR1 is SQVTM and CDR2 is ANQGSEA. This CDR3 is built from 15 residues. The CDR3 nucleotides read TGCAGCGTCTTAAGTCCGGGAGGCTTAGTAGGGGAGCAGTTCTTC. Translating gives CSVLSPGGLVGEQFF.

With regard to this clonotype: A much larger clone differs by one base, so this may be a read error. V gene TRBV4-3 combines with J gene TRBJ2-1; TRBD2 matches at 8 bases. The CDR3 length is 16 residues. V shed 4 bases, J shed 5 bases, and the junction held 10 bases outside the gene matches. The germline V gene has CDR1 LGHNA and CDR2 YSLEER. The DNA for the CDR3 is TGCGCCAGCAGCCGAGAGGGACTAGTGGGGGACAATGAGCAGTTCTTC. It yields the protein CASSREGLVGDNEQFF.

This clonotype was seen ten or more times. The V call is TRBV29-1, the J call TRBJ2-6; D not resolved. V dropped 4 bases and J dropped 0 bases, with 7 bases sitting between them. Per the germline V gene, CDR1 is SQVTM and CDR2 is ANQGSEA. The CDR3 sequence is 14 residues long. The CDR3 here is CSVAVASGANVLTF. The CDR3 DNA is TGCAGCGTTGCGGTCGCCTCTGGGGCCAACGTCCTGACTTTC.

Turning to this clonotype: No conserved phenylalanine or tryptophan is present at the end of the CDR3, so a read error is the likely explanation. This chain joins TRBV5-6 and TRBJ2-2; a possible D gene is TRBD1 (6 bases). CDR1 and CDR2 (germline): SGHDT, YYEEEE. The CDR3 is 16 amino acids. CDR3 protein: CASSLARAGETGELFL. The CDR3 DNA is TGTGCCAGTAGCTTGGCCAGGGCAGGGGAGACCGGGGAGCTGTTTTTG.

This clonotype has ten or more counts. The chain recombines TRBV4-2 with TRBJ2-7; D is unclear. This CDR3 region has 15 residues. Germline V gene sequence: CDR1 LGHNA, CDR2 YNFKEQ. V lost 0 bases, J lost 0 bases, and 9 bases lay in between. In DNA form, the CDR3 reads TGTGCCAGCAGCCAAGAGATCGGGCCCTCCTACGAGCAGTACTTC. This sequence encodes CASSQEIGPSYEQYF.

The chain joins TRBV5-1 to TRBJ2-2; D is undetermined. Germline CDR1 SGHRS, CDR2 YFSETQ. There are 14 residues in the CDR3. The ends were cut back, 1 base at V and 7 bases at J, with 11 bases in the middle. CDR3: CASSLPGPGGELFF. The CDR3 region has the DNA TGCGCCAGCAGCTTGCCAGGACCGGGCGGGGAGCTGTTTTTT. The full variable domain, in which reference TRBV5-1 and TRBJ2-2 provide the parts outside the CDR3, is KAGVTQTPRYLIKTRGQQVTLSCSPISGHRSVSWYQQTPGQGLQFLFEYFSETQRNKGNFPGRFSGRQFSNSRSEMNVSTLELGDSALYLCASSLPGPGGELFFGEGSRLTVL.

The J gene is TRBJ2-5, the V gene TRBV7-9, with 8 nucleotides matching TRBD2. Per germline, CDR1 SEHNR and CDR2 FQNEAQ (reference sequence). V gave up 0 bases and J gave up 5 bases; unmatched junction bases: 5. This CDR3 is 15 amino acids long. The CDR3 region is CASSLAGTRGETQYF. The DNA of the CDR3 is TGTGCCAGCAGCTTAGCCGGGACTAGGGGGGAGACCCAGTACTTC.

As for this clonotype: Mismatch with germline at one junction end may stem from a read error. This chain uses TRBV11-2 with TRBJ2-5; the match to TRBD2 covers 8 bases. Germline V lookup: CDR1 SGHAT, CDR2 FQNNGV. This CDR3 has 14 amino acids. CDR3 sequence (DNA): TGTGCCAGCAGCTCCTGGACTAGCCAAGAGAGCCAGTACTTC. Amino acids: CASSSWTSQESQYF. Full variable domain (outside the CDR3, taken from reference TRBV11-2 and TRBJ2-5): EAGVAQSPRYKIIEKRQSVAFWCNPISGHATLYWYQQILGQGPKLLIQFQNNGVVDDSQLPKDRFSAERLKGVDSTLKIQPAKLEDSAVYLCASSSWTSQESQYFGPGTRLLVL.

With regard to this clonotype: Just one base apart from a much larger clone, this may be a read error. V is TRBV7-8 and J is TRBJ2-5; the D gene is possibly TRBD2 (5 bases). Germline CDR1 SGHVS, CDR2 FQNEAQ. This CDR3 contains 12 residues. Trimming removed 5 bases from V and 4 bases from J, with 8 bases in between. The CDR3 is CASSQRGETQYF. In DNA, the CDR3 is TGTGCCAGCAGCCAACGGGGAGAGACCCAGTACTTC.

In regard to this clonotype: A much larger clone sits a single nucleotide away, making a read error possible. V and J are TRBV12-3 or TRBV12-4 and TRBJ1-5; D gene unclear. Trimming removed 5 bases from V and 6 bases from J, with 20 bases in between. The CDR3 consists of 16 residues. CDR3 amino acids: CASSLTLQRVGQPQHF. CDR3 bases: TGTGCCAGCAGTCTGACCTTACAGAGAGTAGGTCAGCCCCAGCATTTT.

The V call is TRBV11-1, the J call TRBJ2-5; D is ambiguous. Germline V gives CDR1 SGHAT, CDR2 FQDESV (reference sequence). Trimming took off 9 bases at V and 2 bases at J, with 19 bases between the two ends. The CDR3 spans 15 residues. CDR3 region: CASNHRGLDQETQYF. DNA for the CDR3: TGTGCCAGTAACCATCGAGGTCTGGATCAAGAGACCCAGTACTTC.